This T cell receptor (beta chain) was obtained from a study of regulatory T cells in long-lasting Graves disease. This clonotype was counted at least ten times. Indicated time point: newly diagnosed GD, antithyroid drugs for less than 3 months. PBMC-extracted RNA yielded the TCR library. With iRepertoire HTBI primers and Arm-PCR of CDR3 regions, TCR beta libraries were built. TCRdb reanalysed the multiplex PCR reads using MiXCR and keeps one entry per CDR3 protein. The sample records 500,000 to 700,000 distinct CDR3 sequences, around 15% being singletons. V shed 3 bases and J shed 0 bases, with 9 bases lying between them. CDR1 is MNHEY, CDR2 SMNVEV, per germline (reference sequence). The CDR3 is made up of 15 amino acids. The same data also contributed to another study, on T cells in Graves' hyperthyroidism and ophthalmopathy. That source reports: During a first-round RT-PCR of the TCR CDR3, the HTBI primer set was used.

The chain combines TRBV27 with TRBJ2-1, with unresolved D. The sample here was peripheral blood mononuclear cells (PBMCs), taken at new diagnosis, from a patient treated with antithyroid drugs. This clonotype originated in a woman aged 25 to 39 with Graves disease. In nucleotides, the CDR3 is TGTGCCAGCAGTTTGTCCCTAAACTCCTACAATGAGCAGTTCTTC. It translates to CASSLSLNSYNEQFF.